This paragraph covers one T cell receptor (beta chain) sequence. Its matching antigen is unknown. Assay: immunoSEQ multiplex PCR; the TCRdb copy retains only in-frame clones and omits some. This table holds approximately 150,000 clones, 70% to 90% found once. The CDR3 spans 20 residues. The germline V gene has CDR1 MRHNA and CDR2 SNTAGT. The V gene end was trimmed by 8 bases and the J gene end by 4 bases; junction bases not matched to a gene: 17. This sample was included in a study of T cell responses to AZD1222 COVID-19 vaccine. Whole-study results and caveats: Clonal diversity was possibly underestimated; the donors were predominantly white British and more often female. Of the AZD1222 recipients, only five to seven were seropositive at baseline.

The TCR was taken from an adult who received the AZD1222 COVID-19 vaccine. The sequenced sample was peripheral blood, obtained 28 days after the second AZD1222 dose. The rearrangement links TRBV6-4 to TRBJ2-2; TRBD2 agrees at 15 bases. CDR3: CASDFGTSGGSPLGTGELFF. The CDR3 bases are TGTGCCAGCGACTTCGGGACTAGCGGGGGGTCCCCCTTGGGCACCGGGGAGCTGTTTTTT.